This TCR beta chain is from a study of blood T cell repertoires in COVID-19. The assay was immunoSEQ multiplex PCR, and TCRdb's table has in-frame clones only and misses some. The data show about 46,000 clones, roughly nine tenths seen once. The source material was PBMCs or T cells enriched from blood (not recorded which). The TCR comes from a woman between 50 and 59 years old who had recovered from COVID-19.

Here the CDR3 reads CASGQGASGELFF. The DNA of the CDR3 is TGTGCCAGCGGACAGGGGGCATCCGGGGAGCTGTTTTTT. This chain connects TRBV2 to TRBJ2-2; TRBD1 aligns across 11 bases. Germline CDR1 and CDR2: SNHLY and FYNNEI. Germline trimming cut 8 bases from V and 6 bases from J; bases unmatched to any gene: 2. The CDR3 length is 13 residues.